This is a list of T cell receptor beta chains from one sample in a study of T cell changes during pregnancy in multiple sclerosis. Sequenced by immunoSEQ multiplex PCR; TCRdb stores in-frame clones only, minus some. The profile shows more than 70,000 clones, 75% to 95% of them singletons. This specimen consisted of peripheral blood, obtained after pregnancy. The receptor source for this set is a female donor in good health, enrolled as a control in a pregnancy study. Each CDR3 is given with its conserved first and last residue. D genes are given only for firm matches. Not all rows give a size; the values are once, few, many and, for expanded clones, a class.

>TRBJ2-4|-|TRBV15|-
TGTGCCACCAGCAGAGGAAAGGACATATTAGCCAAAAACATTCAGTACTTC
CATSRGKDILAKNIQYF
>TRBJ2-2|-|TRBV2|-
TGTGCCAGCCTCCCGGAGGTGGGAGCCGGGGAGCTGTTTTTT
CASLPEVGAGELFF
>TRBJ2-1|-|TRBV19|-
TGTGCCACCACAGCAGGAATCTCCTACAATGAGCAGTTCTTC
CATTAGISYNEQFF
>TRBJ2-1|-|TRBV28|TRBD1
TGTGCCAGCAGTAGTTTAAAGGGGGCGACCGCGGGTGAGCAGTTCTTC
CASSSLKGATAGEQFF
>TRBJ2-7|-|TRBV7-9|-
TGTGCCAGCAGCTATTCAGGGGTCGTCTACGAGCAGTACTTC
CASSYSGVVYEQYF
>TRBJ1-5|-|TRBV6-6|-
TGTGCCAGCGTCGGTAGGAGTAGCAATCAGCCCCAGCATTTT
CASVGRSSNQPQHF
>TRBJ1-4|-|TRBV2|-
TGTGCCAGCAGTGACCCCGGGTTGACTAATGAAAAACTGTTTTTT
CASSDPGLTNEKLFF
>TRBJ1-5|-|TRBV7-2|-
TGTGCCAGCAGCTTCTATAGCAATCAGCCCCAGCATTTT
CASSFYSNQPQHF
>TRBJ1-5|-|TRBV4-1|-
TGCGCCAGCAGCCAAGGGGAGGGTAAGCATCAGCCCCAGCATTTT
CASSQGEGKHQPQHF
>TRBJ2-3|-|TRBV9|TRBD2
TGTGCCAGCAGCCCGACTAGCGGGCGCACAGATACGCAGTATTTT
CASSPTSGRTDTQYF
>TRBJ1-1|-|TRBV9|-
TGTGCCAGCAGCCCGACTGCGCAGGGTGGCACTGAAGCTTTCTTT
CASSPTAQGGTEAFF
>TRBJ1-1|-|TRBV5-1|TRBD1
TGCGCCAGCAGGACTTGGACAGGGGGGGATAACACTGAAGCTTTCTTT
CASRTWTGGDNTEAFF
>TRBJ1-1|-|TRBV28|TRBD1
TGTGCCAGCAGTTTATTACAGGGGACGAACACTGAAGCTTTCTTT
CASSLLQGTNTEAFF
>TRBJ2-5|-|TRBV5-8|-
TGTGCCAGCAGCCCCGGTCGGCGGGGGACACAAGAGACCCAGTACTTC
CASSPGRRGTQETQYF
>TRBJ2-1|-|TRBV10-3|TRBD2
TGTGCCATCAGACCTCAGACTAGCGGGGGATTCAATGAGCAGTTCTTC
CAIRPQTSGGFNEQFF
>TRBJ1-1|-|TRBV7-2|-
TGTGCCAGCAGCTTGGAGAGGAACACTGAAGCTTTCTTT
CASSLERNTEAFF
>TRBJ1-3|once|TRBV29-1|-
TGCAGCGTTGTACTCGCAGGAAACACCATATATTTT
CSVVLAGNTIYF
>TRBJ1-2|-|TRBV6-5|-
TGTGCCAGCAGTTACCAGGTTTGGTATGGCTACACCTTC
CASSYQVWYGYTF
>TRBJ1-2|-|TRBV18|-
TGTGCCAGCTCCCCGAGTCAGGGTTTTGATGGCTACACCTTC
CASSPSQGFDGYTF
>TRBJ2-3|-|TRBV13|TRBD2
TGTGCCAGCAGCCCATGGGGGGAGCGGGGGGGCACAGATACGCAGTATTTT
CASSPWGERGGTDTQYF
>TRBJ2-3|-|TRBV7-6|-
TGTGCCAGCAGCCCGGGGAGTGTGGGCGCAGATACGCAGTATTTT
CASSPGSVGADTQYF
>TRBJ1-4|-|TRBV5-1|TRBD1
TGCGCCAGCAGCTCCTTCGGGACAGCCCTAGCTAATGAAAAACTGTTTTTT
CASSSFGTALANEKLFF
>TRBJ1-5|-|TRBV6-5|-
TGTGCCAGCAGTCGACAGGCATATAGCAATCAGCCCCAGCATTTT
CASSRQAYSNQPQHF
>TRBJ1-3|-|TRBV18|-
TGTGCCAGCTCACCACCGAATGGAGGCAGAGACTCTGGAAACACCATATATTTT
CASSPPNGGRDSGNTIYF
>TRBJ1-1|-|TRBV28|-
TGTGCCAGCATGGATTTTGCGGCTGAAGCTTTCTTT
CASMDFAAEAFF